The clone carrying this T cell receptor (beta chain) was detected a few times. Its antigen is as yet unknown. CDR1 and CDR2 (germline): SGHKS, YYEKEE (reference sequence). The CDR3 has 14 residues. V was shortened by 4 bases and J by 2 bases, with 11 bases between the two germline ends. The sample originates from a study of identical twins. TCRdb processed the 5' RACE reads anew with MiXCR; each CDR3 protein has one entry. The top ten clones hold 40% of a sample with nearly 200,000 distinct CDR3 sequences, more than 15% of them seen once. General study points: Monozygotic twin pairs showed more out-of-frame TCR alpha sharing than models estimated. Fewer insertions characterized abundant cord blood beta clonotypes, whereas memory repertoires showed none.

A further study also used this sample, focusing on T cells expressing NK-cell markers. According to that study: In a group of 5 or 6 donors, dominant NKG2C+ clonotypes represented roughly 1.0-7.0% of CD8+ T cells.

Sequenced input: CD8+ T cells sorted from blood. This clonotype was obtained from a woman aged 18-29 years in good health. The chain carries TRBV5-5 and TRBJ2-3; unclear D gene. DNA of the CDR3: TGTGCCAGCAGCCTGGAATCAGTCACAGATACGCAGTATTTT. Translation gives CASSLESVTDTQYF.